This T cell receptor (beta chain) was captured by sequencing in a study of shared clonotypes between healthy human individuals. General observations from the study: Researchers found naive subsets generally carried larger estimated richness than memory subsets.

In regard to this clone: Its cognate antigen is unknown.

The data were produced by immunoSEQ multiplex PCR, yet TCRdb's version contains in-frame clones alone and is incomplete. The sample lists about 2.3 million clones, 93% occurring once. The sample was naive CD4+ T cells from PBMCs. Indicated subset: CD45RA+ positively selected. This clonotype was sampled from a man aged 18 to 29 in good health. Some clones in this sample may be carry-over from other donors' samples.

The CDR3 reads CASSREGRETQYF. For the CDR3, the DNA is TGTGCCAGCAGCCGAGAGGGTAGAGAGACCCAGTACTTC. The chain is built from TRBV4-2 and TRBJ2-5; possibly TRBD2 for D (5 bases). Trimming took 4 bases from V and 4 from J, leaving 10 bases between them. This CDR3 is built from 13 residues. From germline, CDR1 is LGHNA and CDR2 YNFKEQ.